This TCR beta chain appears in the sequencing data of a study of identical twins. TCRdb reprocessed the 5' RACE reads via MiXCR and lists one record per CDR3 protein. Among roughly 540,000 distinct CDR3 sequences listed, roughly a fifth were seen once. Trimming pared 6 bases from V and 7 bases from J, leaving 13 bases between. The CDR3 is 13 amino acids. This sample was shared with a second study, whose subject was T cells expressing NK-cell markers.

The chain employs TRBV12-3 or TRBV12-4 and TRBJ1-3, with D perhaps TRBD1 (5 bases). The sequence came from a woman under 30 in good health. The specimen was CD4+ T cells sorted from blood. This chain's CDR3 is CASRGTRRNTIYF. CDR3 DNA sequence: TGTGCCAGCAGGGGGACTCGGCGCAACACCATATATTTT.